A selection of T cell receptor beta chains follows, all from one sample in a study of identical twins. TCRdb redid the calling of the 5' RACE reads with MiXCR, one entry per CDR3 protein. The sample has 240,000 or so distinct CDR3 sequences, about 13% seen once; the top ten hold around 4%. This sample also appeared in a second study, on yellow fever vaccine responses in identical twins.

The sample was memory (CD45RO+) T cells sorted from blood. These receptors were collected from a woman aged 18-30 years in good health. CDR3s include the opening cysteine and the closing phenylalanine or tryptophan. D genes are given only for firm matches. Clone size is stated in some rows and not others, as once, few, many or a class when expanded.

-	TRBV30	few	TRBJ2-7	CAWSVTHRYEQYF	TGTGCCTGGAGTGTGACCCACCGGTACGAGCAGTACTTC
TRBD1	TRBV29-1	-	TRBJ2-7	CSVSAGTGGAWQYF	TGCAGCGTTTCGGCTGGGACAGGGGGCGCGTGGCAGTACTTC
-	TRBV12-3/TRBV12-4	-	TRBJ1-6	CASRRRDLGNSPLHF	TGTGCCAGCAGGCGCCGGGACTTAGGCAATTCACCCCTCCACTTT
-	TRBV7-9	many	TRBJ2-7	CASSRAGRSYEQYF	TGTGCCAGCAGCCGGGCGGGGAGGTCCTACGAGCAGTACTTC
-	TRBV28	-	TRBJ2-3	CASPPSGRSTDTQYF	TGTGCCAGCCCTCCCTCCGGGAGAAGCACAGATACGCAGTATTTT
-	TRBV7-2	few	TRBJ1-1	CASSSGGPEAFF	TGTGCCAGCAGCTCGGGGGGCCCTGAAGCTTTCTTT
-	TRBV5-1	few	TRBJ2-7	CASSWGGQSSYEQYF	TGCGCCAGCAGCTGGGGGGGACAAAGCTCCTACGAGCAGTACTTC
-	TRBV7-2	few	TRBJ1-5	CASSEVGQPQHF	TGTGCCAGCAGCGAAGTAGGTCAGCCCCAACATTTT
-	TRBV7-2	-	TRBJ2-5	CASSPLFGAQETQYF	TGTGCCAGCAGCCCGTTGTTTGGGGCCCAAGAGACCCAGTACTTC
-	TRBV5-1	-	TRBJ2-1	CASSLGLGIGNEQFF	TGCGCCAGCAGCTTGGGGCTGGGGATTGGCAATGAGCAGTTCTTC
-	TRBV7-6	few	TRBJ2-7	CASSLLPGPEGEQYF	TGTGCCAGCAGCTTATTACCGGGTCCCGAGGGTGAGCAGTACTTC
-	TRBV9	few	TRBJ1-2	CASSVDERFGYTF	TGTGCCAGCAGCGTAGACGAAAGGTTTGGCTACACCTTC
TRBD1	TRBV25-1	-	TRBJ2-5	CASSGTGQWETQYF	TGTGCCAGCAGTGGGACAGGGCAGTGGGAGACCCAGTACTTC
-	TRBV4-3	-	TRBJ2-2	CASSQSVRRLTGELFF	TGCGCCAGCAGCCAATCGGTGCGGAGACTCACCGGGGAGCTGTTTTTT
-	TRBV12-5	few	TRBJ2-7	CASGLGQGYEQYF	TGTGCTAGTGGTTTGGGGCAGGGGTACGAGCAGTACTTC
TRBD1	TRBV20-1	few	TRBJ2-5	CSAYRDRGQETQYF	TGCAGTGCATACCGGGACAGGGGCCAAGAGACCCAGTACTTC
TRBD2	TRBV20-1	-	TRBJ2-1	CSATRESGRAIEQFF	TGCAGTGCTACGAGGGAAAGCGGGAGGGCGATTGAGCAGTTCTTC
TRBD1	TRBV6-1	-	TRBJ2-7	CASRIDWDRGSYEQYF	TGTGCCAGCAGAATTGACTGGGACAGGGGGTCCTACGAGCAGTACTTC
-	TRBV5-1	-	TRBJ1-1	CASSLAVSESTEAFF	TGCGCCAGCAGCTTGGCCGTTTCGGAGTCCACTGAAGCTTTCTTT
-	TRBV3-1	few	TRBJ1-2	CASSQGGYLGYTF	TGTGCCAGCAGCCAGGGGGGCTATCTTGGCTACACCTTC
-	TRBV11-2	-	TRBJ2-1	CASRSGPSSYNEQFF	TGTGCCAGCAGGTCGGGCCCGAGCTCCTACAATGAGCAGTTCTTC
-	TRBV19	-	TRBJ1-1	CASRRQNTEAFF	TGTGCCAGTAGGCGTCAGAACACTGAAGCTTTCTTT
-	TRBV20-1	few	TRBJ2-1	CSARGLAEYNEQFF	TGCAGTGCTAGAGGTCTAGCAGAGTACAATGAGCAGTTCTTC
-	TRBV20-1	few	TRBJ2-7	CSAIGGSSWYEQYF	TGCAGTGCTATAGGGGGGAGTAGTTGGTACGAGCAGTACTTC
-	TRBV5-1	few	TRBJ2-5	CASSPGPNQLAQYF	TGCGCCAGCAGCCCTGGACCGAACCAACTGGCCCAGTACTTC
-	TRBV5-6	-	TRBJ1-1	CASSLAKGAEAFF	TGTGCCAGCAGCTTGGCCAAGGGGGCTGAAGCTTTCTTT
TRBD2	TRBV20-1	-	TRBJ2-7	CSAKASGRSFYEQYF	TGCAGTGCTAAGGCTAGCGGGAGGAGCTTCTACGAGCAGTACTTC
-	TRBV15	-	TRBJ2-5	CATSRVRTRQETQYF	TGTGCCACCAGCAGAGTAAGGACGAGGCAAGAGACCCAGTACTTC
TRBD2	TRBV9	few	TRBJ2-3	CASSAQLAGGPGTDTQYF	TGTGCCAGCAGCGCGCAACTAGCGGGGGGGCCTGGCACAGATACGCAGTATTTT
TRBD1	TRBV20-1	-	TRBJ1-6	CSAREKQGNNSPLHF	TGCAGTGCTAGAGAAAAACAGGGGAATAATTCACCCCTCCACTTT
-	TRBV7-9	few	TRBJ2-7	CASSPDLISYEQYF	TGTGCCAGCAGTCCAGACTTGATCTCCTACGAGCAGTACTTC
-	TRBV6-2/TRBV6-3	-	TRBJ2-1	CASSRPTRGNEQFF	TGTGCCAGCAGTCGTCCAACACGGGGCAATGAGCAGTTCTTC
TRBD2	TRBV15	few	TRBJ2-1	CATSSRLAGNNEQFF	TGTGCCACCAGCAGCCGACTAGCGGGAAATAATGAGCAGTTCTTC
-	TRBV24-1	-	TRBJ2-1	CATQGSRTTGFSF	TGTGCCACCCAGGGGTCCCGGACTACCGGATTCAGCTTC
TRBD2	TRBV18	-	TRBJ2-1	CASSPLGTSIVPNEQFF	TGTGCCAGCTCACCACTTGGGACTAGCATTGTTCCCAATGAGCAGTTCTTC
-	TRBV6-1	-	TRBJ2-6	CASSAASGANVLTF	TGTGCCAGCAGCGCAGCCTCTGGGGCCAACGTCCTGACTTTC
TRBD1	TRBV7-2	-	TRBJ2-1	CASSWRGQGTNEQFF	TGTGCCAGCAGTTGGCGAGGACAGGGGACTAATGAGCAGTTCTTC
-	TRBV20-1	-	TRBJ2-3	CSAQRRGGVSTDTQYF	TGCAGTGCCCAACGACGCGGCGGGGTTAGCACAGATACGCAGTATTTT
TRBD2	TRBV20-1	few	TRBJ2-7	CSARERTSGIIYEQYF	TGCAGTGCTAGAGAAAGGACTAGCGGGATTATCTACGAGCAGTACTTC
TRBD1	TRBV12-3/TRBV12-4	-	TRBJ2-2	CASRQDRWSTGELFF	TGTGCCAGCAGACAGGACAGGTGGTCCACCGGGGAGCTGTTTTTT
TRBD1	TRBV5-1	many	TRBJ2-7	CASSVFGTVYEQYF	TGCGCCAGCAGCGTTTTCGGGACAGTCTACGAGCAGTACTTC
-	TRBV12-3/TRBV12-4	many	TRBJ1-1	CASSPREGGTEAFF	TGTGCCAGCAGTCCCAGGGAGGGGGGCACTGAAGCTTTCTTT
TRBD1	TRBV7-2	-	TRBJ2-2	CASVDRGRSTGELFF	TGTGCCAGCGTAGATAGGGGGCGAAGCACCGGGGAGCTGTTTTTT
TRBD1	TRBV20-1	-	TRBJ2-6	CSAARYRGSGANVLTF	TGCAGTGCTGCTCGCTACAGGGGCTCTGGGGCCAACGTCCTGACTTTC
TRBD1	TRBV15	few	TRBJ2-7	CATSREGQGHGGQYF	TGTGCCACCAGCAGAGAGGGACAGGGCCATGGGGGGCAGTACTTC
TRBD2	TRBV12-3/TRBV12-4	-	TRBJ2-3	CASSRGLRGGGDTQYF	TGTGCCAGCAGTCGAGGACTGCGGGGGGGCGGGGATACGCAGTATTTT
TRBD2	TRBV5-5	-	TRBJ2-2	CASSLRPAGTSNTGELFF	TGTGCCAGCAGCTTAAGACCAGCCGGGACTAGCAACACCGGGGAGCTGTTTTTT